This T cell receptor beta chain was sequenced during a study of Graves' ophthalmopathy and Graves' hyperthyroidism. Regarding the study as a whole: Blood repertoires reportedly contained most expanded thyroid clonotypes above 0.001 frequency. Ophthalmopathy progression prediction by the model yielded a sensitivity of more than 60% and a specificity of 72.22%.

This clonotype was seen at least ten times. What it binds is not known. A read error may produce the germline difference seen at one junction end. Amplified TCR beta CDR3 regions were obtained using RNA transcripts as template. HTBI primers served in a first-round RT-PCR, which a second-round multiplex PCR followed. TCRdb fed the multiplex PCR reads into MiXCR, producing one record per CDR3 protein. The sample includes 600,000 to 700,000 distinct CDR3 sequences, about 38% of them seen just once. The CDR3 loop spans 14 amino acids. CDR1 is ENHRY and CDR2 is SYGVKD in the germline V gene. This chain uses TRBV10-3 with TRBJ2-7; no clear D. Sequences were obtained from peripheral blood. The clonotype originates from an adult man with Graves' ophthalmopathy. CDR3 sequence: CASSYLADTYEQYF. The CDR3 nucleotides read TGTGCCAGCAGTTACTTGGCAGATACCTACGAGCAGTACTTC.